The 26 T cell receptor beta chains given below trace back to one sample, sequenced in a study of T cell responses to AZD1222 COVID-19 vaccine. Assay used: immunoSEQ multiplex PCR; TCRdb lists only in-frame clones, some missing. The sample lists roughly 150,000 clones; 85% to 90% were seen once. Specimen: peripheral blood, collected 28 days after the second AZD1222 dose. The receptors derive from an adult who received the AZD1222 COVID-19 vaccine.

This sequence joins TRBV3-1 (or the pseudogene TRBV3-2) and TRBJ2-7; TRBD2 might be the D (7 bases). The CDR3 sequence is 12 residues long. Trimming took 3 bases from V and 6 from J, leaving 9 bases between them. Germline V gene data show CDR1 as LGHDT and CDR2 as YNNKEL (reference sequence). This CDR3 is CASSHGGAEQYF. The CDR3, as DNA: TGTGCCAGCAGCCATGGGGGGGCCGAGCAGTACTTC.

The J gene is TRBJ1-6, the V gene TRBV6-2 or TRBV6-3; 10 nucleotides align to TRBD1. The V gene end was trimmed by 0 bases and the J gene end by 0 bases; junction bases not matched to a gene: 2. The V gene's germline CDR1 is MNHEY and CDR2 SVGEGT. The CDR3 loop spans 18 amino acids. CDR3 sequence: CASSYSRDRGSYNSPLHF. The CDR3 DNA follows: TGTGCCAGCAGTTACTCGAGGGACAGGGGCTCCTATAATTCACCCCTCCACTTT.

The chain recombines TRBV19 with TRBJ1-5; D unresolved. The CDR3 is 16 amino acids. V was cut by 6 bases and J by 0 bases, with 15 bases left in between. Per the germline V gene, CDR1 is LNHDA and CDR2 is SQIVND (reference sequence). DNA of the CDR3: TGTGCCAGTAGATCAGGCGGCCGGTATAGCAATCAGCCCCAGCATTTT. It specifies CASRSGGRYSNQPQHF.

This clone was observed a single time. The V and J genes are TRBV3-1 (or the pseudogene TRBV3-2) and TRBJ2-7, with a weak D call TRBD1 (5 bases). Germline V CDR1 and CDR2: LGHDT, YNNKEL (reference sequence). The CDR3 totals 15 residues. V was trimmed by 4 bases and J by 1 base, leaving 14 bases between them. The CDR3 protein is CASSPGPGRSYEQYF. The DNA of the CDR3 is TGTGCCAGCAGCCCAGGGCCCGGACGTTCCTACGAGCAGTACTTC.

This clone is medium-sized. The chain recombines TRBV4-1 with TRBJ1-4; D perhaps matches TRBD1 (5 bases). Germline assignment: CDR1 MGHRA and CDR2 YSYEKL. V was shortened by 0 bases and J by 0 bases, with 14 bases between the two germline ends. The CDR3 sequence is 18 residues long. The CDR3 reads CASSQDLFGGTTNEKLFF. CDR3 bases: TGCGCCAGCAGCCAAGATTTATTCGGGGGAACAACTAATGAAAAACTGTTTTTT.

This clone was seen only once. The junction differs from germline at one of its ends, possibly a read error. The chain is built from TRBV5-6 and TRBJ2-3, with 10 positions matching TRBD1. Germline values: CDR1 SGHDT, CDR2 YYEEEE. CDR3 length: 17 amino acids. CDR3 nucleotide sequence: TGTGCCAGCAGCTCCGGTCACGAGACAGGGGGCACGGATACGCAGTATTTT. Translation gives CASSSGHETGGTDTQYF.

The chain carries TRBV28 and TRBJ1-2, with D unresolved. Germline lookup yields CDR1 MDHEN and CDR2 SYDVKM. The CDR3 is made up of 11 amino acids. V was cut by 6 bases and J by 7 bases, with 9 bases left in between. CDR3 in DNA: TGTGCCAGCAGCTATGACCGTGGCTACACCTTC. It translates to CASSYDRGYTF.

The rearrangement links TRBV5-1 to TRBJ1-5, with D possibly TRBD1 on 6 matching bases. Trimming left V 1 base short and J 3 bases short, with 11 bases between. The V gene's germline CDR1 is SGHRS and CDR2 YFSETQ. The CDR3 extends over 15 amino acids. CDR3 region: CASSLQGSINQPQHF. The CDR3 coding sequence is TGCGCCAGCAGCTTGCAGGGGTCCATCAATCAGCCCCAGCATTTT.

The gene calls are TRBV6-1 and TRBJ1-1; 9 nucleotides align to TRBD1. The CDR3 contains 16 residues. Germline V lookup: CDR1 MNHNS, CDR2 SASEGT. Losses at the gene ends were 3 bases for V and 3 bases for J; bases not matched to a gene: 8. The CDR3 reads CASSDQAGQGYTEAFF. The CDR3 DNA is TGTGCCAGCAGTGACCAGGCAGGACAGGGGTACACTGAAGCTTTCTTT.

A single count supports this clone. The chain couples TRBV5-4 to TRBJ2-1, with 10 bases that match TRBD2. Per germline, CDR1 SGHNT and CDR2 YYREEE (reference sequence). After removal of 5 bases from V and 6 bases from J, the junction contained 8 bases not matched to a gene. The CDR3 is 15 amino acids. CDR3 residues: CASSRSSGSGNEQFF. CDR3 sequence (DNA): TGTGCCAGCAGTAGATCTAGCGGGAGCGGCAATGAGCAGTTCTTC.

The genes are TRBV5-1 and TRBJ1-2; 8 bases are shared with TRBD1. CDR1 and CDR2 (germline): SGHRS, YFSETQ. Trimming took 3 bases from V and 8 from J; bases not matched to a gene: 15. The length of the CDR3 is 16 residues. The CDR3 sequence is CASSSGGTGVEDGYTF. The DNA for the CDR3 is TGCGCCAGCAGCTCAGGTGGGACAGGAGTCGAGGACGGCTACACCTTC.

The chain recombines TRBV5-6 with TRBJ1-2, with 9 bases that match TRBD1. Germline V gives CDR1 SGHDT, CDR2 YYEEEE. CDR3 length equals 16 residues. V trimming: 5 bases; J trimming: 1 base; junction bases outside the gene matches: 9. CDR3 nucleotides: TGTGCCAGCAGTTCCCCCCGACAGGGGGTTAACTATGGCTACACCTTC. It encodes CASSSPRQGVNYGYTF.

The chain carries TRBV9 and TRBJ2-3; the D is unclear. The CDR3 consists of 16 residues. V lost 4 bases and J lost 6, with 21 bases in between. The V gene's germline CDR1 is SGDLS and CDR2 YYNGEE. The CDR3 nucleotides read TGTGCCAGCAGCCCCCAGTGGTCCAGGACCCTTGATACGCAGTATTTT. Protein sequence: CASSPQWSRTLDTQYF.

The rearrangement joins TRBV7-9 to TRBJ2-1; D is undetermined. This CDR3 region has 11 residues. Germline assignment: CDR1 SEHNR and CDR2 FQNEAQ (reference sequence). Trimming stripped 5 bases from V and 3 bases from J, with 2 bases between. CDR3: CASSRYNEQFF. In DNA form, the CDR3 reads TGTGCCAGCAGCCGCTACAATGAGCAGTTCTTC.

J is TRBJ1-2 and V is TRBV7-8; D call uncertain. Trimming stripped 5 bases from V and 1 base from J, with 17 bases between. The V gene's germline CDR1 is SGHVS and CDR2 FQNEAQ. The CDR3 loop spans 16 amino acids. The CDR3 region is CASSPGATEVNYGYTF. The CDR3 nucleotides read TGTGCCAGCAGCCCCGGCGCCACAGAAGTTAACTATGGCTACACCTTC.

The chain employs TRBV28 and TRBJ2-7, with a weak D call TRBD1 (5 bases). This CDR3 is 15 amino acids long. The V end lost 4 bases, the J end lost 0 bases, and 13 bases lay between the germline ends. Germline V CDR1 and CDR2: MDHEN, SYDVKM. This chain's CDR3 is CASSSQDGNSYEQYF. The DNA for the CDR3 is TGTGCCAGCAGTTCACAGGACGGAAACTCCTACGAGCAGTACTTC.

The chain uses TRBV3-1 (or the pseudogene TRBV3-2) and TRBJ1-6; possibly TRBD1 for D (6 bases). Deletions cut 1 base from V and 4 bases from J, with 8 bases between. Germline CDR1 reads LGHDT; CDR2 reads YNNKEL (reference sequence). The CDR3 runs 15 residues. The DNA for the CDR3 is TGTGCCAGCAGCCAAGTCAGGGGTTATAATTCACCCCTCCACTTT. Translation: CASSQVRGYNSPLHF.

This rearrangement joins TRBV11-3 to TRBJ1-1, with D possibly matching TRBD1 (6 bases). Germline CDR1 reads SGHNT; CDR2 reads YENEEA. The CDR3 contains 15 residues. Trimming removed 3 bases at V and 6 bases at J, with 17 bases between. The CDR3 protein is CASSLSGDNRAEAFF. CDR3 nucleotides: TGTGCCAGCAGCTTGTCAGGGGACAATCGGGCTGAAGCTTTCTTT.

This chain joins TRBV10-2 and TRBJ2-7; the D gene is possibly TRBD1 (5 bases). This CDR3 spans 13 amino acids. Germline CDR1 is WSHSY and CDR2 is SAAADI. Trimming removed 3 bases from V and 5 bases from J, with 11 bases in between. CDR3 nucleotide sequence: TGCGCCAGCAGTGACGGAAGGGGTCACGAGCAGTACTTC. It translates to CASSDGRGHEQYF.

The V call is TRBV19, the J call TRBJ1-1, with a possible D match to TRBD1 (6 bases). Trimming removed 7 bases at V and 0 bases at J, with 12 bases between. Germline V CDR1 and CDR2: LNHDA, SQIVND (reference sequence). The CDR3 contains 14 residues. This CDR3 is CASTPGGMNTEAFF. DNA for the CDR3: TGTGCCAGTACCCCTGGGGGCATGAACACTGAAGCTTTCTTT.

Points on this clone: This could be a read error, since a much larger clone is one nucleotide away. The chain links TRBV27 to TRBJ2-3; D not resolved. V gave up 4 bases and J gave up 4 bases, with 3 bases separating them. The CDR3 contains 11 residues. Per germline, CDR1 MNHEY and CDR2 SMNVEV (reference sequence). In DNA, the CDR3 is TGTGCCAGCAGTTGGGCAGATACGCAGTATTTT. Its translation: CASSWADTQYF.

The V call is TRBV15, the J call TRBJ2-7, with 7 bases that match TRBD2. CDR3 size: 14 residues. Germline V lookup: CDR1 LNHNV, CDR2 YYDKDF (reference sequence). Trimming removed 8 bases from V and 5 bases from J; junction bases left unmatched: 12. In nucleotides, the CDR3 is TGTGCCACCCAAAGGGACTACGCTGAAGACGAGCAGTACTTC. It translates to CATQRDYAEDEQYF.

The rearrangement links TRBV7-2 to TRBJ2-1; TRBD2 aligns across 8 bases. Germline V CDR1 and CDR2: SGHTA, FQGNSA. Trimming at V came to 8 bases and at J to 7 bases, leaving 7 bases not matched to a gene. The CDR3 is 13 amino acids. The CDR3 DNA sequence: TGTGCCAGCGGAGTTGCGGGAGGTAATGAGCAGTTCTTC. Amino acid sequence: CASGVAGGNEQFF.

The chain is built from TRBV28 and TRBJ2-7, with D tentatively TRBD2 (6 bases). The CDR3 sequence is 16 residues long. Per the germline V gene, CDR1 is MDHEN and CDR2 is SYDVKM. With 3 bases removed from V and 3 bases from J, the gap between germline ends came to 18 bases. CDR3 sequence: CASSLSGTVAGYEQYF. DNA of the CDR3: TGTGCCAGCAGTTTGTCCGGGACTGTCGCTGGCTACGAGCAGTACTTC.

The chain has TRBV6-5 and TRBJ1-5; D gene unclear. V lost 6 bases and J 0 bases, leaving 6 bases between the germline ends. Per the germline V gene, CDR1 is MNHEY and CDR2 is SVGAGI. The CDR3 has 13 amino acids. CDR3 nucleotides: TGTGCCAGCAGACAAACTAGCAATCAGCCCCAGCATTTT. This encodes CASRQTSNQPQHF.

The chain joins TRBV4-1 to TRBJ1-3, with D maybe TRBD1 (5 bases). The CDR3 length is 15 residues. The V gene's germline CDR1 is MGHRA and CDR2 YSYEKL. V lost 5 bases, J lost 8 bases, and 19 bases lay in between. The CDR3 region has the DNA TGCGCCAGCAGCAACATACCCGGGGGACCGTACACCATATATTTT. This sequence encodes CASSNIPGGPYTIYF.